In its sample, the clone carrying this TCR beta chain is medium-sized. From germline, CDR1 is MGHRA and CDR2 YSYEKL. V lost 3 bases and J lost 2; bases outside the gene matches: 4. The CDR3 extends over 16 amino acids. This record belongs to a study of breast tumors, draining lymph nodes, adjacent tissues. TCRdb passed the multiplex PCR reads through MiXCR, listing each CDR3 protein once. The table records about 35,000 distinct CDR3 sequences, about 36% of them present only once. V is TRBV4-1 and J is TRBJ2-7; 13 nucleotides agree with TRBD2. The source of this sequence is a female donor with breast cancer. Some clones in this sample may be carry-over from other donors' samples. Source material: breast tumor tissue. DNA of the CDR3: TGCGCCAGCAGCCAGTCGACTAGCGGGGGGACCTACGAGCAGTACTTC. Amino acid sequence: CASSQSTSGGTYEQYF.